Listed below are T cell receptor beta chains from one sample, sequenced in a study of T cells in Graves' hyperthyroidism and ophthalmopathy. TCRdb independently ran MiXCR on the multiplex PCR reads; one entry per CDR3 protein. Of 600,000 to 650,000 distinct CDR3 sequences in the sample, roughly 20% were seen once. Specimen: blood. Receptors originate from a man in his thirties or forties with Graves' ophthalmopathy. Each CDR3 is given with its conserved first and last residue. Clone size, where shown, is once, few, many, or a class for clones that have expanded.

TRBJ2-2 | TRBV12-3/TRBV12-4 | many | CASSLLGRITNTGELFF
TRBJ2-7 | TRBV5-1 | few | CASSGGGNYEQYF
TRBJ2-3 | TRBV20-1 | many | CSANAGSTDTQYF
TRBJ2-5 | TRBV6-2/TRBV6-3 | . | CASSYSIRTDQETQYF
TRBJ2-3 | TRBV24-1 | . | CATRGAGEIADTQYF
TRBJ2-7 | TRBV4-3 | . | CASSQGAGMIYEQYF
TRBJ2-1 | TRBV28 | . | CASSQTSGLSSYNEQFF
TRBJ2-5 | TRBV28 | many | CASSLGVQGFQYF
TRBJ2-7 | TRBV20-1 | . | CSARDKGQGHEQYF
TRBJ1-1 | TRBV19 | . | CASSIGGGYTEAFF
TRBJ1-4 | TRBV6-1 | many | CASSFNDPEKLFF
TRBJ2-5 | TRBV5-1 | few | CASGRTEETQYF
TRBJ1-6 | TRBV28 | few | CASSLLRINSPLHF
TRBJ2-1 | TRBV5-4 | . | CASMRGHNEQFF
TRBJ2-7 | TRBV5-1 | many | CASSRGEGVNEQYF
TRBJ2-4 | TRBV5-6 | . | CASSRGLPGDIQYF
TRBJ2-7 | TRBV14 | few | CASSQGLSPGPQRSYEQYF
TRBJ1-1 | TRBV12-3/TRBV12-4 | many | CASSLRGSNTEAFF